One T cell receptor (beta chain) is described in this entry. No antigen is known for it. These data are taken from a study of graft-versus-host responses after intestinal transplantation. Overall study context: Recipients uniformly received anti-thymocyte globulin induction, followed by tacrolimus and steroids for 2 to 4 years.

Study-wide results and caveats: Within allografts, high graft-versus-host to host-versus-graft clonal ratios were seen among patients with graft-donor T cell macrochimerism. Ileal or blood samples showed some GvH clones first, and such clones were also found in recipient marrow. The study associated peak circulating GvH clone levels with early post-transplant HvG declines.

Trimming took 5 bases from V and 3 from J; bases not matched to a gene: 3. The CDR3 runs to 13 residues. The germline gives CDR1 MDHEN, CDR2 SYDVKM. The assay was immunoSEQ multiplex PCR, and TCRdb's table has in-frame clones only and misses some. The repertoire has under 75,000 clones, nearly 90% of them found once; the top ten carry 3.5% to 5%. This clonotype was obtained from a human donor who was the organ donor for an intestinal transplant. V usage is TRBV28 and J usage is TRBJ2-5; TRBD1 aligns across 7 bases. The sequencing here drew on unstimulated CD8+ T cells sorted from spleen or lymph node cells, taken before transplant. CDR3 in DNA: TGTGCCAGCAGTGTGACAGGGAAAGAGACCCAGTACTTC. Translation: CASSVTGKETQYF.